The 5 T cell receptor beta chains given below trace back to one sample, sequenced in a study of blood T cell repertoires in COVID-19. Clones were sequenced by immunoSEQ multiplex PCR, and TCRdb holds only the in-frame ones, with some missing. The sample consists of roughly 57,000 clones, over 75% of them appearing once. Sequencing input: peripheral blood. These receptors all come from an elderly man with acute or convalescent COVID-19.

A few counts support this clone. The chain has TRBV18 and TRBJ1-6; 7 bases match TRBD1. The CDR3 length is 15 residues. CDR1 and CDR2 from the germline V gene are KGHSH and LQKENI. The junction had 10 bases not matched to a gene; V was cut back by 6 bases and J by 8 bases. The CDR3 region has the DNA TGTGCCAGCTCCTCGAGCAGCAGGGGGGATTCACCCCTCCACTTT. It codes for CASSSSSRGDSPLHF.

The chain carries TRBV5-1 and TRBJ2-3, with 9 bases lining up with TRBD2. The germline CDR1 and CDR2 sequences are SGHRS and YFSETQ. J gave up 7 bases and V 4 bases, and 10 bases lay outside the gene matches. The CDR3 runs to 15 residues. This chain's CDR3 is CASSPGERGVHTQYF. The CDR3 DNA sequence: TGCGCCAGCAGCCCCGGGGAGCGGGGGGTCCATACGCAGTATTTT.

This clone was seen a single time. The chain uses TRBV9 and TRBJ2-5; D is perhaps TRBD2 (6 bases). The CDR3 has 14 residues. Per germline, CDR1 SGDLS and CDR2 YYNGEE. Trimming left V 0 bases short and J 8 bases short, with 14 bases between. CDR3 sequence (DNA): TGTGCCAGCAGCGTAGCCACTAGCTCATCTACCCAGTACTTC. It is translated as CASSVATSSSTQYF.

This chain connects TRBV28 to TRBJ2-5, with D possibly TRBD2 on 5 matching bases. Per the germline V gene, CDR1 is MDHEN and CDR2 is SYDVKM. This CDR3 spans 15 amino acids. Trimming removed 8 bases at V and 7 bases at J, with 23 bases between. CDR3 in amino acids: CASRGGELVGGTQYF. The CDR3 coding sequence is TGTGCCAGCCGCGGAGGCGAGTTGGTAGGTGGGACCCAGTACTTC.

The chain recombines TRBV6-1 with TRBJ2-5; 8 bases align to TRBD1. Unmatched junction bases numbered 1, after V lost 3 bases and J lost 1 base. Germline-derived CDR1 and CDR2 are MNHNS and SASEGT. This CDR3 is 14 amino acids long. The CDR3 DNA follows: TGTGCCAGCAGTGAGACAGGGGTCCAAGAGACCCAGTACTTC. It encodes CASSETGVQETQYF.